This record covers a single T cell receptor (beta chain). This entry belongs to a study of response to subunit inactivated influenza vaccine. V gave up 2 bases and J gave up 9 bases, with 11 bases separating them. The CDR3 is 13 amino acids. Germline V lookup: CDR1 SNHLY, CDR2 FYNNEI. A single record per CDR3 protein comes from TCRdb applying MiXCR to the RT-PCR reads. In the table there are approximately 500,000 distinct CDR3 sequences, approximately 24% of which are singletons. The sample was also reused in another study, on T cells expressing NK-cell markers. That source adds: UMI-tagged 5'RACE template switching yielded the TCR beta cDNA.

This specimen consisted of CD4+ T cells sorted from PBMCs, obtained roughly 13 days after vaccination. The receptor was isolated from a man in his fifties who received an inactivated influenza vaccine. The chain couples TRBV2 to TRBJ2-4, with a weak D call TRBD1 (5 bases). The CDR3 DNA reads as TGTGCCAGCAGTGAATGGGGCAGGCCCATTCAGTACTTC. Translating gives CASSEWGRPIQYF.